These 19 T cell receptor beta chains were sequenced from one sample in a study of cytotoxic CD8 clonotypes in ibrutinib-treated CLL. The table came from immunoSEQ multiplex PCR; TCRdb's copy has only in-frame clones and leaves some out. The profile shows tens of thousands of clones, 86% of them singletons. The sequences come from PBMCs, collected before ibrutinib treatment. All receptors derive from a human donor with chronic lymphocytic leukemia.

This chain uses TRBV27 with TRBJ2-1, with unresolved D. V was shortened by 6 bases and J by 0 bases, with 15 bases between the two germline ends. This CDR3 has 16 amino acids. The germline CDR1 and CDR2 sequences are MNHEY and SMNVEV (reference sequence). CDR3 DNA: TGTGCCAGCAGCCCGACGAGCGCAGGCTCCTACAATGAGCAGTTCTTC. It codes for CASSPTSAGSYNEQFF.

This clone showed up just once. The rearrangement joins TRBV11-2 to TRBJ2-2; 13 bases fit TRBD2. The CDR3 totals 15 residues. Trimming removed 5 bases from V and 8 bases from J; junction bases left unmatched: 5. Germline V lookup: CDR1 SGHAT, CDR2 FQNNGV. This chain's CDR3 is CASSRTSGRSGELFF. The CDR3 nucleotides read TGTGCCAGCAGCCGGACTAGCGGGAGATCAGGGGAGCTGTTTTTT.

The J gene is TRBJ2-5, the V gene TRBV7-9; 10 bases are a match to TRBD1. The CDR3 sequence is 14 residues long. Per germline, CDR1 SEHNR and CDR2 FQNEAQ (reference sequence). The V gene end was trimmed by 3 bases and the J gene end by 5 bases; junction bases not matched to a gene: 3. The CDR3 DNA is TGTGCCAGCAGCTTGGGACAGGGGATGGAGACCCAGTACTTC. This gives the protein CASSLGQGMETQYF.

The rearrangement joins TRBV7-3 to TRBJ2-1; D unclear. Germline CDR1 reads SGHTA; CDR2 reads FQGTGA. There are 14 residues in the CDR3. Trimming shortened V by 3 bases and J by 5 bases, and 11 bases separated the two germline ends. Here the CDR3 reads CASSFTNVDNEQFF. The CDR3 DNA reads TGTGCCAGCAGCTTTACAAATGTAGACAATGAGCAGTTCTTC.

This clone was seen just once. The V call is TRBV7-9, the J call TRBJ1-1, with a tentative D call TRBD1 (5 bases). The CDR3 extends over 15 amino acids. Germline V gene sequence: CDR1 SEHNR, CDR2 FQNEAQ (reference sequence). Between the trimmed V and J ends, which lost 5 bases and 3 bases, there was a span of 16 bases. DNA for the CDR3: TGTGCCAGCAGCCCTCGGGGAGTAGGGGACACTGAAGCTTTCTTT. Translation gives CASSPRGVGDTEAFF.

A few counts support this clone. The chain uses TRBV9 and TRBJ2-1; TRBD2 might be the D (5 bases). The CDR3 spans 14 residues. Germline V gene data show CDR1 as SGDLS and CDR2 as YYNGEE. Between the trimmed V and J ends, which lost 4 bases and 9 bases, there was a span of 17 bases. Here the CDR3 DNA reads TGTGCCAGCAGCAACCGACGGGGAACGGGTGAGCAGTTCTTC. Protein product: CASSNRRGTGEQFF. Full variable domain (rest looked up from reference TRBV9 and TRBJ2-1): DSGVTQTPKHLITATGQRVTLRCSPRSGDLSVYWYQQSLDQGLQFLIQYYNGEERAKGNILERFSAQQFPDLHSELNLSSLELGDSALYFCASSNRRGTGEQFFGPGTRLTVL.

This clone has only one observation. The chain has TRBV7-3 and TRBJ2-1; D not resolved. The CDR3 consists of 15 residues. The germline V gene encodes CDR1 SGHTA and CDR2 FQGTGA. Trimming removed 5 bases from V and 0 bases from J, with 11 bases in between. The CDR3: CASSPSLGSYNEQFF. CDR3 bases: TGTGCCAGCAGCCCAAGCCTGGGCTCCTACAATGAGCAGTTCTTC.

CDR3 bases: TGTGCCAGCAAGACAGGGGCCTTCGAGGGCTACACCTTC. This translates into CASKTGAFEGYTF. V gene TRBV2 combines with J gene TRBJ1-2; 8 positions match TRBD1. Trimming took 7 bases from V and 8 from J; bases not matched to a gene: 9. Germline values: CDR1 SNHLY, CDR2 FYNNEI. This CDR3 spans 13 amino acids.

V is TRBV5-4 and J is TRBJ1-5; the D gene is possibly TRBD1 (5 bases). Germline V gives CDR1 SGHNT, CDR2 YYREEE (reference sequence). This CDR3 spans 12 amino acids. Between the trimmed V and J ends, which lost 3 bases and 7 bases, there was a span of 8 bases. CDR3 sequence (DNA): TGTGCCAGCAGCTGGGAGGGGCAGCCCCAGCATTTT. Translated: CASSWEGQPQHF.

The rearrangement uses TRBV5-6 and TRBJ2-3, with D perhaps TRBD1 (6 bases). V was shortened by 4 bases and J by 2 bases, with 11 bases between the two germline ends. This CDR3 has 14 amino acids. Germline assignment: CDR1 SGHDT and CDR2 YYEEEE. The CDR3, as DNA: TGTGCCAGCAGCCCGACAGGTCTCACAGATACGCAGTATTTT. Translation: CASSPTGLTDTQYF.

This CDR3 is CASSVARGQGLNTGELFF. In DNA, the CDR3 is TGTGCCAGCAGCGTAGCTCGGGGGCAGGGCTTGAACACCGGGGAGCTGTTTTTT. The rearrangement uses TRBV9 and TRBJ2-2; D may be TRBD1 or TRBD2 (6 bases each). The CDR3 is 18 residues long. V lost 0 bases, J lost 1 base, and 16 bases lay in between. CDR1 and CDR2 from the germline V gene are SGDLS and YYNGEE.

The CDR3 bases are TGTGCCAGCAGTGCCCCGGACAGGAGAATCGGAAACACCATATATTTT. Translation: CASSAPDRRIGNTIYF. The chain couples TRBV6-1 to TRBJ1-3, with 7 bases identical to TRBD1. Germline trimming cut 4 bases from V and 4 bases from J; bases unmatched to any gene: 10. In germline, CDR1 is MNHNS, CDR2 SASEGT. The CDR3 sequence is 16 residues long.

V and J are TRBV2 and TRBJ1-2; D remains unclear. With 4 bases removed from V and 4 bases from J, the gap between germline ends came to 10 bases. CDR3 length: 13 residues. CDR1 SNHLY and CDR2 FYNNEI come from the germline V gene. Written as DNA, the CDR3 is TGTGCCAGCAGTGCGGCGAGGATCTATGGCTACACCTTC. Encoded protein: CASSAARIYGYTF. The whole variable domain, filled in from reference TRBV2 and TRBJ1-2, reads EPEVTQTPSHQVTQMGQEVILRCVPISNHLYFYWYRQILGQKVEFLVSFYNNEISEKSEIFDDQFSVERPDGSNFTLKIRSTKLEDSAMYFCASSAARIYGYTFGSGTRLTVV.

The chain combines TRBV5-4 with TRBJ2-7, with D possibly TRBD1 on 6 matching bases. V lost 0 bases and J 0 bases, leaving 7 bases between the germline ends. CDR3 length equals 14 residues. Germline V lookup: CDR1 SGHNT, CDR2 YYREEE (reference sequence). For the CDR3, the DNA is TGTGCCAGCAGCTTGGAGGGGGTCTCCTACGAGCAGTACTTC. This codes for CASSLEGVSYEQYF.

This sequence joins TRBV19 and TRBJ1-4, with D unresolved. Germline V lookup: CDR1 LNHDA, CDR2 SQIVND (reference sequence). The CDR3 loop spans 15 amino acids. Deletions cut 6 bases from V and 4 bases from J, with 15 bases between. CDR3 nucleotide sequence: TGTGCCAGTAGGGACGCGCCTAATGGTAATGAAAAACTGTTTTTT. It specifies CASRDAPNGNEKLFF.

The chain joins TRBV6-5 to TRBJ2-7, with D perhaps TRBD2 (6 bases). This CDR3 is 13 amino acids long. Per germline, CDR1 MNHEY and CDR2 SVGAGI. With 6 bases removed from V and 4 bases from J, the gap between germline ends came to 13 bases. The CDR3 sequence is CASRSPGAYEQYF. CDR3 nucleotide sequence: TGTGCCAGCAGATCACCGGGAGCTTACGAGCAGTACTTC.

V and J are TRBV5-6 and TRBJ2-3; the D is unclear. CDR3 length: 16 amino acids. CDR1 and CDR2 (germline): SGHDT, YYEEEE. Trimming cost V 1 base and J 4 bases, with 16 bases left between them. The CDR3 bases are TGTGCCAGCAGCTTGTACGGCAGCTTGGTGGCAGATACGCAGTATTTT. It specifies CASSLYGSLVADTQYF.

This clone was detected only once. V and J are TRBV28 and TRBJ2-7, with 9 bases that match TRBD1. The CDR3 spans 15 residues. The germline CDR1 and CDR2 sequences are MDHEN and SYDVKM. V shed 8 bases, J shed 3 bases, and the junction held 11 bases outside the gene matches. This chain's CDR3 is CASGETWTGVYEQYF. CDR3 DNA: TGTGCCAGCGGTGAGACATGGACAGGGGTCTACGAGCAGTACTTC.

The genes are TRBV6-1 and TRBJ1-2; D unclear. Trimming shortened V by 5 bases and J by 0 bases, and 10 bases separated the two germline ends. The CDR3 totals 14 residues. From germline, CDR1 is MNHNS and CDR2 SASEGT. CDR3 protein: CASSTPGTNYGYTF. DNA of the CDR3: TGTGCCAGCAGTACCCCCGGGACTAACTATGGCTACACCTTC.